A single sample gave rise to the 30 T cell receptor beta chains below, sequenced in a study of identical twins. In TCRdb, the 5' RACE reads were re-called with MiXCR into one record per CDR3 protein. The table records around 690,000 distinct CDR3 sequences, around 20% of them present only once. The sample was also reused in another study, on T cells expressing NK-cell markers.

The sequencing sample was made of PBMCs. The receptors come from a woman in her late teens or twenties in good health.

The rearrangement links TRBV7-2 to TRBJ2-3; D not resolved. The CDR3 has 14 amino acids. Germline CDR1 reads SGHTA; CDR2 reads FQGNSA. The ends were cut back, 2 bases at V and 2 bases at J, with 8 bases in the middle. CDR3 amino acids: CASSLFGVTDTQYF. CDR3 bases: TGTGCCAGCAGCTTATTTGGCGTCACAGATACGCAGTATTTT.

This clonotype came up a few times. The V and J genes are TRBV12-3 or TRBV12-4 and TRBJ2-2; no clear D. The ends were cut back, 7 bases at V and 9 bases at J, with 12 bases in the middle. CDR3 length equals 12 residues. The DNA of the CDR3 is TGTGCCAGCACCGACGGCCACCGGGAGCTGTTTTTT. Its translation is CASTDGHRELFF.

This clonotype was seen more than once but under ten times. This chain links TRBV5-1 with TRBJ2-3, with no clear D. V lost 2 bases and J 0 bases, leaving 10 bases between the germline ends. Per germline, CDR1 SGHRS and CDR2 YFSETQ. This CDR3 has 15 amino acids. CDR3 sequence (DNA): TGCGCCAGCAGCTTCGGAGCCGTAAGCACAGATACGCAGTATTTT. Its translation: CASSFGAVSTDTQYF.

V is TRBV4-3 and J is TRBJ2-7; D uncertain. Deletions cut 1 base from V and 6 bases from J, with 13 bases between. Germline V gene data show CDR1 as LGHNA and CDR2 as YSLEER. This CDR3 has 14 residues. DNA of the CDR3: TGCGCCAGCAGCCAAGGGGTTGCGGCAACCGAGCAGTACTTC. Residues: CASSQGVAATEQYF.

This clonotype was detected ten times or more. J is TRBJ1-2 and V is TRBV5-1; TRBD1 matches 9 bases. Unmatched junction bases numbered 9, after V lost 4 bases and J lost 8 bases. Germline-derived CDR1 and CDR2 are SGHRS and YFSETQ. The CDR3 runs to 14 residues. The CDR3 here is CASSMGQGTRGYTF. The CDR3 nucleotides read TGCGCCAGCAGCATGGGACAGGGAACTCGAGGCTACACCTTC.

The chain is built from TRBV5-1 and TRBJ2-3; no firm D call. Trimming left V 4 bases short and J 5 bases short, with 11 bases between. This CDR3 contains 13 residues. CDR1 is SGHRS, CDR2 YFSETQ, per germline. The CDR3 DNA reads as TGCGCCAGCAGCCCCGAGGTCCAAGATACGCAGTATTTT. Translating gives CASSPEVQDTQYF.

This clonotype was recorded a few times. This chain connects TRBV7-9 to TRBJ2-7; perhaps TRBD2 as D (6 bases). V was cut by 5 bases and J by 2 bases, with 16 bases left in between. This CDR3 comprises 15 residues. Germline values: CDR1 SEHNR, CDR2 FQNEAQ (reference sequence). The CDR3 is CASSGQGAGTYEQYF. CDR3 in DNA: TGTGCCAGCAGCGGCCAGGGAGCGGGTACCTACGAGCAGTACTTC.

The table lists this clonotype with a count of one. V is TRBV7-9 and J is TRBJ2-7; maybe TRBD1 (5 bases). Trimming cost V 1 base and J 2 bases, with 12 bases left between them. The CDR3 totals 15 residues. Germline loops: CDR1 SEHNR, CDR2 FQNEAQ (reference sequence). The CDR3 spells CASSLDPVQAYEQYF. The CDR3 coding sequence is TGTGCCAGCAGCTTAGACCCGGTACAGGCCTACGAGCAGTACTTC.

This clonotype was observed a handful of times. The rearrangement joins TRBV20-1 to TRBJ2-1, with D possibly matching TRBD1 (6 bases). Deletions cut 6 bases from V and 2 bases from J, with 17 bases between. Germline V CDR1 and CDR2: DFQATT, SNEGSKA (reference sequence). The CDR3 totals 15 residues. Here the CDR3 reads CSALRGRGAYNEQFF. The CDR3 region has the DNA TGCAGTGCCCTAAGGGGCAGGGGAGCCTACAATGAGCAGTTCTTC.

CDR3 nucleotide sequence: TGCAGTGCTCGCCCCCTTCGTCCCCCCTACGAGCAGTACTTC. Its translation is CSARPLRPPYEQYF. The V gene is TRBV20-1, the J gene TRBJ2-7; D not resolved. CDR1 is DFQATT, CDR2 SNEGSKA, per germline (reference sequence). Deletions cut 5 bases from V and 2 bases from J, with 16 bases between. The CDR3 runs to 14 residues.

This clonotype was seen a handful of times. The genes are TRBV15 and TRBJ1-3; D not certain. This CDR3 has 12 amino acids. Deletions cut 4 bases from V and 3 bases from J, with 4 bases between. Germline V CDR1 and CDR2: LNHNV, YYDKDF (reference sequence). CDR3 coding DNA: TGTGCCACCAGCACGCATGGAAACACCATATATTTT. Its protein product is CATSTHGNTIYF.

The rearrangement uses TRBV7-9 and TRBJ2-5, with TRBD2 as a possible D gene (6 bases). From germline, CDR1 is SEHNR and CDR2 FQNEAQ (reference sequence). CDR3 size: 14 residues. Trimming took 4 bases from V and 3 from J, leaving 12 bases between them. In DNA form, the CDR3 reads TGTGCCAGCAGCTCCCCCGGCGGGGAAGAGACCCAGTACTTC. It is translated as CASSSPGGEETQYF.

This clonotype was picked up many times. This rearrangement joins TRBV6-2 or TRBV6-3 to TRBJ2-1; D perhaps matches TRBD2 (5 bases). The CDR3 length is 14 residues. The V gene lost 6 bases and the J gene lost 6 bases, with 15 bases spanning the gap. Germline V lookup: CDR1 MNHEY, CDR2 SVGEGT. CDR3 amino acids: CASSRYRAGNEQFF. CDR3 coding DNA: TGTGCCAGCAGCCGATATCGGGCGGGCAATGAGCAGTTCTTC.

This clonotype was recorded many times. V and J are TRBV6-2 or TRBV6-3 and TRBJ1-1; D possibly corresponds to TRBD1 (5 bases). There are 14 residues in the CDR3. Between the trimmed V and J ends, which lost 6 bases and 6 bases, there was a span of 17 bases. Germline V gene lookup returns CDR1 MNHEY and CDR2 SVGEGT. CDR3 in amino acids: CASSPFAGGAEAFF. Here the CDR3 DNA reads TGTGCCAGCAGCCCCTTCGCGGGGGGAGCTGAAGCTTTCTTT.

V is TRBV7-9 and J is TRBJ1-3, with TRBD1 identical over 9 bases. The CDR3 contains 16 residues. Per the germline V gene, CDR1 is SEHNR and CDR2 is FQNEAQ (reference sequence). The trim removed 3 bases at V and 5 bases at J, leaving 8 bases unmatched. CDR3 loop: CASSLGTGIRRNTIYF. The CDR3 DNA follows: TGTGCCAGCAGCTTGGGGACAGGGATACGACGAAACACCATATATTTT.

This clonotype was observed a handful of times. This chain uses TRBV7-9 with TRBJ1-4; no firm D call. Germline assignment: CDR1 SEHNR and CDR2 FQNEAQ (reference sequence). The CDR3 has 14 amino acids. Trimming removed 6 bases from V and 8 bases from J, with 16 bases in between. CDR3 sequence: CASSSQGGGEKLFF. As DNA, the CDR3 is TGTGCCAGCAGTTCCCAAGGAGGAGGGGAAAAACTGTTTTTT.

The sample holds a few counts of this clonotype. The CDR3 DNA follows: TGTGCCAGCAGCTCGCAAACATTTTCCTACGAGCAGTACTTC. Amino acids: CASSSQTFSYEQYF. This chain uses TRBV7-2 with TRBJ2-7; D is uncertain. The length of the CDR3 is 14 residues. V was pared by 4 bases and J by 1 base, with 11 bases between. Germline CDR1 is SGHTA and CDR2 is FQGNSA.

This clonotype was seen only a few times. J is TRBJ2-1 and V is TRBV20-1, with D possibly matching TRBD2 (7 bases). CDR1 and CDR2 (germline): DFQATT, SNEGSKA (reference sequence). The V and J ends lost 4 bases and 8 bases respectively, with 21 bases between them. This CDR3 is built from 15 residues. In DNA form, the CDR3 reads TGCAGTGCTACGGTGGGGGGGCGACTCGTCGATGAGCAGTTCTTC. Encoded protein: CSATVGGRLVDEQFF.

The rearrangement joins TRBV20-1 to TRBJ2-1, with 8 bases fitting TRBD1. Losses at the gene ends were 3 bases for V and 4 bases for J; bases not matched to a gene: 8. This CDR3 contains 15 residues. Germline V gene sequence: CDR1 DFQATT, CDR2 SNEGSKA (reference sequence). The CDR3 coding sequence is TGCAGTGCTAGTCTGGGGACAGGTGTTTACAATGAGCAGTTCTTC. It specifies CSASLGTGVYNEQFF.

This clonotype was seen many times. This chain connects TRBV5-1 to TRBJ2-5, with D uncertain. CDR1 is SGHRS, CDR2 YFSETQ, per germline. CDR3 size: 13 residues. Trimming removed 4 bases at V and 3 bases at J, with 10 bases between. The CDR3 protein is CASSEDEKETQYF. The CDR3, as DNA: TGCGCCAGCAGCGAGGACGAGAAAGAGACCCAGTACTTC.

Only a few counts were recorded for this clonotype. The CDR3, as DNA: TGTGCCATCAGCTACGGGGGCCAAGAGACCCAGTACTTC. Encoded protein: CAISYGGQETQYF. The chain employs TRBV10-3 and TRBJ2-5, with D possibly TRBD2 on 6 matching bases. Per germline, CDR1 ENHRY and CDR2 SYGVKD. The CDR3 covers 13 residues. The V end lost 6 bases, the J end lost 1 base, and 9 bases lay between the germline ends.

CDR3 in amino acids: CASSLTGGLAGVEQYF. The CDR3 DNA reads as TGTGCCAGCAGCTTAACGGGGGGACTAGCGGGGGTCGAGCAGTACTTC. The chain joins TRBV7-2 to TRBJ2-7, with 14 bases lining up with TRBD2. Germline CDR1 is SGHTA and CDR2 is FQGNSA. With 2 bases clipped from V and 6 bases from J, the junction kept 6 bases outside the gene matches. CDR3 size: 16 residues.

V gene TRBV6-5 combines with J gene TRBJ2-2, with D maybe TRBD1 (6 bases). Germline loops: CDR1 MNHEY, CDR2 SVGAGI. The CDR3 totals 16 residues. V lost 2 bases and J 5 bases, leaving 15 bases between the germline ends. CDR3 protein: CASSYGLGGGTGELFF. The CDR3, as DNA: TGTGCCAGCAGTTACGGGCTAGGGGGTGGTACCGGGGAGCTGTTTTTT.

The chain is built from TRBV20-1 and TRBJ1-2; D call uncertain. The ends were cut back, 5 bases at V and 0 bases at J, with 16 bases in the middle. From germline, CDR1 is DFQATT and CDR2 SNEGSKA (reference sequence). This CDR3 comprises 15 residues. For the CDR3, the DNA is TGCAGTGCTTCCGTCCTCGGAATAGCTAACTATGGCTACACCTTC. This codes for CSASVLGIANYGYTF.

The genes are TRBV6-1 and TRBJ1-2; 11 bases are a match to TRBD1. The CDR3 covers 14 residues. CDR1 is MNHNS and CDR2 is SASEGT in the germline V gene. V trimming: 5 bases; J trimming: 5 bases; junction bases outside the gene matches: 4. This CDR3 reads CASSRDRGGYGYTF. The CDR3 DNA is TGTGCCAGCAGTCGGGACAGGGGGGGATATGGCTACACCTTC.

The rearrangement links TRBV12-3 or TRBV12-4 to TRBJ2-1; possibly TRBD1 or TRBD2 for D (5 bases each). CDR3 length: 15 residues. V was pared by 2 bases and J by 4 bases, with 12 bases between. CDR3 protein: CASSLMGVGYNEQFF. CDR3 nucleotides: TGTGCCAGCAGTTTAATGGGGGTGGGGTACAATGAGCAGTTCTTC.

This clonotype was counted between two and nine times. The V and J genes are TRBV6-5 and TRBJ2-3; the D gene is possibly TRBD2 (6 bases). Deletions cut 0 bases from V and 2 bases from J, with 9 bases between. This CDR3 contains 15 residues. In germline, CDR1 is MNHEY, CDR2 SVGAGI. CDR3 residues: CASSYSIAVTDTQYF. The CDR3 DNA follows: TGTGCCAGCAGTTACTCGATAGCGGTCACAGATACGCAGTATTTT.

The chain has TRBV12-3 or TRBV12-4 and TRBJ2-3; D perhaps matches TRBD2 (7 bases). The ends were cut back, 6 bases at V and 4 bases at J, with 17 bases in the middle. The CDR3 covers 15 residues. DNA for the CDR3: TGTGCCAGCAGCAAGCGCCAAGGGGGGGCAGATACGCAGTATTTT. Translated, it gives CASSKRQGGADTQYF.

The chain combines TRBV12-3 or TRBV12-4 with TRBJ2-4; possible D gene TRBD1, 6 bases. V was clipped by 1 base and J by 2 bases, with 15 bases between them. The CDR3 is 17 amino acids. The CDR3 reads CASSLVRGRSPKNIQYF. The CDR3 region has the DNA TGTGCCAGCAGTTTAGTGAGGGGGAGATCCCCCAAAAACATTCAGTACTTC.

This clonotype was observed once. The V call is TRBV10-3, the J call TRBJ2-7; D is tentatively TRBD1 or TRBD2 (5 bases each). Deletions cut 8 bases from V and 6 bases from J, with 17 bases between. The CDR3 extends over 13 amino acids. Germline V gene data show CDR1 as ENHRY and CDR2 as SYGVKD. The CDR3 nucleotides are TGTGCCATCTCCCTCGAGGGGCTTGGCGAGCAGTACTTC. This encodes CAISLEGLGEQYF.